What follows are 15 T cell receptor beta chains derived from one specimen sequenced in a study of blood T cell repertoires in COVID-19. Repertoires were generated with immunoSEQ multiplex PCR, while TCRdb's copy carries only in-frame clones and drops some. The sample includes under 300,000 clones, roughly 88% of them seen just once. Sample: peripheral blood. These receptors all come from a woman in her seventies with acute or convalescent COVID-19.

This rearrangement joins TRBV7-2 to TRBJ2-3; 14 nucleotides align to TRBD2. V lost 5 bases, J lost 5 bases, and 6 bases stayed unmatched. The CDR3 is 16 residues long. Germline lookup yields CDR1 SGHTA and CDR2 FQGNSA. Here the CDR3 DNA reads TGTGCCAGCAGCATAGGACTAGCGGGGGGCAGAGATACGCAGTATTTT. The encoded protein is CASSIGLAGGRDTQYF.

CDR3 amino acids: CASSAGFNYGYTF. CDR3 bases: TGTGCCAGCAGTGCAGGGTTCAACTATGGCTACACCTTC. This chain uses TRBV12-3 or TRBV12-4 with TRBJ1-2, with D possibly being TRBD1 (5 bases). Between the trimmed V and J ends, which lost 5 bases and 2 bases, there was a span of 9 bases. This CDR3 region has 13 residues.

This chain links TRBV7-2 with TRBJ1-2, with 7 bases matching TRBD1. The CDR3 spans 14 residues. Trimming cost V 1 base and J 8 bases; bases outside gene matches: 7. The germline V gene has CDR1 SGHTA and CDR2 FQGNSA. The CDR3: CASSLVGGREGYTF. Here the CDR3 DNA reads TGTGCCAGCAGCTTAGTAGGGGGCAGGGAGGGCTACACCTTC.

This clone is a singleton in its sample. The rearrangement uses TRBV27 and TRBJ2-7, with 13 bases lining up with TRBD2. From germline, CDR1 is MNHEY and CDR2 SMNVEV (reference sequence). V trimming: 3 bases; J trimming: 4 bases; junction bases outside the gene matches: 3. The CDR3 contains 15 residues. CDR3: CASSFRTSGGYEQYF. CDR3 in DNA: TGTGCCAGCAGTTTCCGGACTAGCGGGGGTTACGAGCAGTACTTC.

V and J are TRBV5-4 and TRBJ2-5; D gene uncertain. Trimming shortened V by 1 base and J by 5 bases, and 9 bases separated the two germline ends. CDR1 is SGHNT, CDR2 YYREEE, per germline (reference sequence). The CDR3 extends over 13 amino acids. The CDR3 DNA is TGTGCCAGCAGCTTGATGGCGAGGGAGACCCAGTACTTC. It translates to CASSLMARETQYF.

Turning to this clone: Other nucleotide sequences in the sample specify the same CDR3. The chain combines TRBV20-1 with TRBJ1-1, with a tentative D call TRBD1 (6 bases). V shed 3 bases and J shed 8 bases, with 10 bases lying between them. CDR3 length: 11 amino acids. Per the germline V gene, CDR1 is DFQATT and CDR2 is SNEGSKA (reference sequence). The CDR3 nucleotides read TGCAGTGCTAGCAGGGGCAGCGAAGCTTTCTTT. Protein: CSASRGSEAFF.

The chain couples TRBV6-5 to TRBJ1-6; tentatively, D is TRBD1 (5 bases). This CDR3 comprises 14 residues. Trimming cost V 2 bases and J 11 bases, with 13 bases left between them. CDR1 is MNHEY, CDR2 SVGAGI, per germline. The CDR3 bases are TGTGCCAGCAGTTACGAGGCAGGGTCCACACCCCTCCACTTT. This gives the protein CASSYEAGSTPLHF.

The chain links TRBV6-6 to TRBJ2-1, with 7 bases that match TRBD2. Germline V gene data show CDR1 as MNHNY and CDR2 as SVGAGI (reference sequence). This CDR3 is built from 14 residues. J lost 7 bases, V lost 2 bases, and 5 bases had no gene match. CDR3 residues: CASSYGLGGNEQFF. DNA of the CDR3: TGTGCCAGCAGTTACGGGCTCGGGGGGAATGAGCAGTTCTTC.

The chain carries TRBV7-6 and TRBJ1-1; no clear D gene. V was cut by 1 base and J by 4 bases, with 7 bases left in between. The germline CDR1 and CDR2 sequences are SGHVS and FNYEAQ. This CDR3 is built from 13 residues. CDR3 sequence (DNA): TGTGCCAGCAGCTTAGGGGAGGTCACTGAAGCTTTCTTT. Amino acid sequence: CASSLGEVTEAFF.

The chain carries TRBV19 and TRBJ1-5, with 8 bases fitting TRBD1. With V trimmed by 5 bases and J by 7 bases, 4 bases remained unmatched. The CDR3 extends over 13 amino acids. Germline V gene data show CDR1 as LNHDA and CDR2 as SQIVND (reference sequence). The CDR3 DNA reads TGTGCCAGTAGTTCCGGACAGGGCCAGCCCCAGCATTTT. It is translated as CASSSGQGQPQHF.

The CDR3 loop is CASRHEQYF. The DNA of the CDR3 is TGTGCCAGTCGTCACGAGCAGTACTTC. The V gene is TRBV21-1, the J gene TRBJ2-7; TRBD2 reflects the table's D call only, with no check against the DNA. TRBV21-1 is designated a pseudogene. The CDR3 runs to 9 residues.

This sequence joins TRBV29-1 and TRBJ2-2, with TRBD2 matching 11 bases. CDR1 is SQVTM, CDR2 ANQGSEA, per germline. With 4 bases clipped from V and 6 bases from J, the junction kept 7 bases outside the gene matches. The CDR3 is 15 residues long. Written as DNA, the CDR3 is TGCAGCGTTGCCGGTATGACTAGCGGGGCCGGGGAGCTGTTTTTT. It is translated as CSVAGMTSGAGELFF.

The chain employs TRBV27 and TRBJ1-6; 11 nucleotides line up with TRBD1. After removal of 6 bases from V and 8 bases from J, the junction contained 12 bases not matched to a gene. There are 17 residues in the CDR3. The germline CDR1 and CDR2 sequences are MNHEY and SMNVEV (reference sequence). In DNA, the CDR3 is TGTGCCAGCAGCGGACAGGGGGCCCTCGGGGTGCATTCACCCCTCCACTTT. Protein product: CASSGQGALGVHSPLHF.

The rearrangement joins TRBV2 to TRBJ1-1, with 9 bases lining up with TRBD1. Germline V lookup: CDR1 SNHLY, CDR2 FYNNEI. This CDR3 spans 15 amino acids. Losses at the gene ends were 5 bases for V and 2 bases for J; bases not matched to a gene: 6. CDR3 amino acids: CASSRQGVYNTEAFF. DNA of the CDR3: TGTGCCAGCAGTCGACAGGGGGTGTATAACACTGAAGCTTTCTTT.

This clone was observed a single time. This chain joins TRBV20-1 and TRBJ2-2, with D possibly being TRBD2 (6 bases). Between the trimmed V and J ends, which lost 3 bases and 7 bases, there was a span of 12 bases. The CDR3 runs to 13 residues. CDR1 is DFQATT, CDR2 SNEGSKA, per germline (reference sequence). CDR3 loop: CSASGRGDGELFF. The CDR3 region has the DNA TGCAGTGCTAGTGGGCGCGGGGACGGGGAGCTGTTTTTT.